This T cell receptor beta chain was identified in a study of blood T cell repertoires in COVID-19. Overall study context: Samples representing acute and convalescent COVID-19 were sourced from the United States, Italy and Spain. Nucleic acid was either cDNA or gDNA, and it came from T cells, B-cell-depleted T cells, or PBMCs.

Original handling: Amplification of reference gene primers was used by the study to estimate nucleated cell counts. Sequenced by immunoSEQ multiplex PCR; TCRdb stores in-frame clones only, minus some. V and J calls plus clone size are reproduced from that table; the DNA served to infer D and trimming. Of 200,000 to 300,000 clones listed, approximately 84% are singletons. V lost 5 bases and J 3 bases, leaving 12 bases between the germline ends. Germline loops: CDR1 SGHAT, CDR2 FQNNGV. This CDR3 has 14 amino acids. The sequence derives from a woman in her 30s who had recovered from COVID-19. V and J are TRBV11-2 and TRBJ2-3; a possible D gene is TRBD2 (7 bases). The specimen sequenced was peripheral blood. The CDR3 bases are TGTGCCAGCAGCGTGGGGGGGGCAACAGATACGCAGTATTTT. This sequence encodes CASSVGGATDTQYF.